The rows below give T cell receptor beta chains drawn from one sample of a study of cytotoxic CD8 clonotypes in ibrutinib-treated CLL. The repertoire was sequenced with immunoSEQ multiplex PCR; TCRdb's copy has only in-frame clones and lacks some. The top ten clones hold roughly 2% of a sample with some 130,000 clones, around 85% of them seen once. Sequenced here: PBMCs, sampled after 24 months of ibrutinib treatment. These receptors came from a human donor with chronic lymphocytic leukemia. CDR3s include the opening cysteine and the closing phenylalanine or tryptophan. Each record gives: D gene, V gene, J gene, CDR3 protein. A D gene is named only where the DNA matches it firmly.

TRBD2	TRBV15	TRBJ2-2	CATRTSGTYTGELFF
TRBD1	TRBV29-1	TRBJ1-2	CSVDYPGTDYGYTF
.	TRBV20-1	TRBJ2-1	CSGHQGERQFF
.	TRBV7-2	TRBJ2-7	CASSLESKTYEQYF
TRBD2	TRBV27	TRBJ2-5	CASSFAGGARETQYF
.	TRBV11-2	TRBJ1-2	CASSLRNRERYGYTF
.	TRBV4-2	TRBJ2-7	CASSQVAYEQYF
.	TRBV18	TRBJ2-7	CASSPNTGTSSYEQYF
.	TRBV4-2	TRBJ2-5	CASSQPGETQYF
.	TRBV5-1	TRBJ2-7	CASSRVLSSYEQYF
.	TRBV5-6	TRBJ2-3	CATRGFSTDTQYF
.	TRBV18	TRBJ2-7	CASSPQEGEQYF
TRBD2	TRBV11-2	TRBJ2-1	CASSSTSGSAPSYNEQFF
.	TRBV28	TRBJ2-5	CASSLLETQYF
.	TRBV29-1	TRBJ2-3	CSALSGPTDTQYF
.	TRBV4-1	TRBJ2-7	CASSQDLNLREQYF
TRBD1	TRBV7-8	TRBJ2-5	CASSFPGQYMQTQYF
.	TRBV9	TRBJ2-5	CASSTGAGETQYF
TRBD2	TRBV5-1	TRBJ2-7	CASSLVAGGSYEQYF
.	TRBV7-3	TRBJ1-3	CASSLTISSLRGSFGTGNTIYF
TRBD1	TRBV5-5	TRBJ2-3	CASSETGALTDTQYF
.	TRBV28	TRBJ1-2	CASSLLRGAYGYTF
.	TRBV23-1	TRBJ1-5	CASSQRTWSNQPQHF
TRBD2	TRBV2	TRBJ2-5	CASSDWTSGGRLSQYF
TRBD1	TRBV7-2	TRBJ2-3	CASSLAGQGVADTQYF
.	TRBV6-4	TRBJ2-4	CASSGAIQVGAKNIQYF
.	TRBV5-1	TRBJ2-2	CASRPGQNTGELFF
.	TRBV9	TRBJ2-3	CASSVGSSSSTDTQYF
.	TRBV7-2	TRBJ2-3	CASTLDSYYSTDTQYF
TRBD1	TRBV18	TRBJ2-7	CASSPGAGGYEQYF
.	TRBV7-3	TRBJ1-1	CASSLSAGSTEAFF
.	TRBV15	TRBJ2-3	CATSAAGDTQYF
TRBD2	TRBV4-3	TRBJ2-1	CASSQDRLAGGYNEQFF
TRBD2	TRBV19	TRBJ2-5	CASNPNQRGRETQYF
.	TRBV27	TRBJ2-1	CASRQTSYHEQFF
.	TRBV7-9	TRBJ2-3	CASSLAELATDTQYF
TRBD1	TRBV2	TRBJ1-4	CASSASGTAGGKLFF
.	TRBV5-5	TRBJ1-5	CASSIGTYYSNQPQHF
.	TRBV5-8	TRBJ2-5	CASSSTGIQETQYF
.	TRBV11-2	TRBJ1-2	CASSLDGAIYGYTF
TRBD1	TRBV30	TRBJ1-3	CAWSVYAGQGASGNTIYF
.	TRBV28	TRBJ1-2	CASSSQGYGYTF
.	TRBV28	TRBJ2-6	CASVKSGANVLTF
.	TRBV4-1	TRBJ2-3	CASSPLGSQSRADTQYF
.	TRBV5-6	TRBJ1-2	CASSSGGYGYTF
TRBD2	TRBV11-2	TRBJ2-7	CASSSSGYEQYF
TRBD1	TRBV6-1	TRBJ1-5	CASSERGLQPQHF
TRBD2	TRBV19	TRBJ2-1	CASSPRLAGGLNEQFF